This T cell receptor (beta chain) was retrieved from a study of regulatory T cells in long-lasting Graves disease. Study-wide results and limits: TCR diversity was lower in persistent Graves' patients (versus newly diagnosed ones).

There are many counts of this clonotype. Its antigen remains unknown. Documented time point: persistent/refractory GD, antithyroid drugs over 5 years with positive TRAb. Generation of the TCR library employed RNA extracted from PBMCs. Trimming removed 6 bases from V and 5 bases from J, with 13 bases in between. CDR3 size: 14 residues. CDR1 and CDR2 (germline): MDHEN, SYDVKM. Arm-PCR of CDR3 regions with iRepertoire HTBI primers generated TCR beta libraries. TCRdb re-analysed the multiplex PCR reads in MiXCR, keeping a single row per CDR3 protein. The repertoire has 400,000 to 500,000 distinct CDR3 sequences, over 20% of them found once; the top ten carry roughly an eighth.

The chain joins TRBV28 to TRBJ2-2; D is ambiguous. This TCR was recovered from a female donor with Graves disease. Material: peripheral blood mononuclear cells (PBMCs), obtained when the disease was refractory, from a patient treated with antithyroid drugs. Here the CDR3 reads CASSLSPGTGELFF. The CDR3 nucleotides read TGTGCCAGCAGCTTGAGCCCCGGTACCGGGGAGCTGTTTTTT. The full variable domain, with the rest looked up from reference TRBV28 and TRBJ2-2, is DVKVTQSSRYLVKRTGEKVFLECVQDMDHENMFWYRQDPGLGLRLIYFSYDVKMKEKGDIPEGYSVSREKKERFSLILESASTNQTSMYLCASSLSPGTGELFFGEGSRLTVL.